The TCR beta chain described here comes from a study of response to subunit inactivated influenza vaccine (dated by TCRdb to 2016 to 2019). About the investigation overall: The study used deep quantitative T cell receptor repertoire profiling to track responses to a trivalent subunit inactivated influenza vaccine. The paper's findings and limits, for the study overall: It was suggested by the authors that each seasonal influenza vaccination may recruit only a limited number of new T cells.

The library was produced with RT-PCR. Sequencing took place on an Illumina HiSeq 2500. Using fastp at Q25 and MiXCR, TCRdb reprocessed the public reads and kept productive beta chains. Every distinct CDR3 protein forms one entry, paired with its most common genes and DNA. This sample holds roughly 630,000 distinct CDR3 sequences; about 14% were observed only once. The leading ten clones occupy about 7.6% of the sample. This clonotype showed up just a few times. The antigen this receptor binds is unknown. Within one base of it there is no much larger clone, and no base qualities were kept. This receptor was identified in a man in his fifties who received an inactivated influenza vaccine. Donor details come from another sample of the same person, matched by shared clones. The sequencing here drew on PBMCs from blood, taken around 15 days before vaccination.

The CDR3 corresponds to CASSLLSGASEAFF. The bases are TGTGCCAGCAGTTTACTTTCGGGGGCATCTGAAGCTTTCTTT. The rearranged chain carries TRBV12-3 or TRBV12-4 and TRBJ1-1; the D gene is perhaps TRBD1, from 6 matching bases. V sheds 2 bases and J sheds 6 bases, leaving 13 bases between their ends. Spanning cysteine to phenylalanine, the CDR3 consists of 14 amino acids. Just CDR3 DNA is preserved here, 42 bases in frame from base 1.